The 9 T cell receptor beta chains given below trace back to one sample, sequenced in a study of blood T cell repertoires in COVID-19. TCRdb's table, derived via immunoSEQ multiplex PCR, lists solely in-frame clones and lacks some. The sample carries some 150,000 clones, approximately 82% recorded once. The sequencing input was PBMCs or T cells enriched from blood (not recorded which). Receptor source: a woman in her 50s who had recovered from COVID-19.

This chain links TRBV9 with TRBJ1-1; D is ambiguous. Germline loops: CDR1 SGDLS, CDR2 YYNGEE. Deletions cut 3 bases from V and 6 bases from J, with 12 bases between. This CDR3 is 13 amino acids long. Here the CDR3 reads CASSDGEKPEAFF. CDR3 DNA: TGTGCCAGCAGCGACGGGGAAAAGCCTGAAGCTTTCTTT.

The chain uses TRBV5-1 and TRBJ2-5, with TRBD1 as a possible D gene (6 bases). V dropped 2 bases and J dropped 1 base, with 9 bases sitting between them. The germline V gene encodes CDR1 SGHRS and CDR2 YFSETQ. This CDR3 is built from 14 residues. This CDR3 reads CASSLDRPQETQYF. The CDR3 coding sequence is TGCGCCAGCAGCTTAGACAGGCCCCAAGAGACCCAGTACTTC.

This clone was recorded a few times. The V call is TRBV7-9, the J call TRBJ2-7, with D perhaps matching TRBD2 (6 bases). Germline V gene lookup returns CDR1 SEHNR and CDR2 FQNEAQ (reference sequence). The CDR3 runs to 16 residues. Trimming cost V 1 base and J 4 bases, with 17 bases left between them. The CDR3 DNA reads as TGTGCCAGCAGCTTAGAATGGGGCGGGGACCCATACGAGCAGTACGTC. It is translated as CASSLEWGGDPYEQYV.

CDR3: CASRGPSETQYF. CDR3 sequence (DNA): TGTGCCAGCAGGGGGCCCTCGGAGACCCAGTACTTC. The V gene is TRBV2, the J gene TRBJ2-5, with D perhaps TRBD1 (5 bases). V lost 6 bases and J lost 5, with 10 bases in between. The CDR3 contains 12 residues. Per the germline V gene, CDR1 is SNHLY and CDR2 is FYNNEI.

The rearrangement joins TRBV10-3 to TRBJ1-5; D perhaps matches TRBD1 (5 bases). Trimming left V 10 bases short and J 1 base short, with 14 bases between. Germline CDR1 and CDR2: ENHRY and SYGVKD. The CDR3 covers 14 residues. DNA for the CDR3: TGTGCCACCGGGGGAGAGGGAAGCAATCAGCCCCAGCATTTT. Its translation is CATGGEGSNQPQHF.

The chain has TRBV29-1 and TRBJ1-3; a weak D match, TRBD1 (6 bases). CDR1 and CDR2 (germline): SQVTM, ANQGSEA. There are 14 residues in the CDR3. Trimming left V 7 bases short and J 2 bases short, with 15 bases between. For the CDR3, the DNA is TGCAGCGCCGCCTTGGGGGCAGCTGGAAACACCATATATTTT. Protein product: CSAALGAAGNTIYF.

The gene calls are TRBV27 and TRBJ1-5; D gene uncertain. Germline CDR1 and CDR2: MNHEY and SMNVEV (reference sequence). This CDR3 has 15 amino acids. The V end lost 6 bases, the J end lost 4 bases, and 16 bases lay between the germline ends. The CDR3: CASSLGSPRNQPQHF. The DNA of the CDR3 is TGTGCCAGCAGCCTAGGATCACCGAGAAATCAGCCCCAGCATTTT.

This clone was observed at least ten times. The chain couples TRBV19 to TRBJ1-5; 7 bases line up with TRBD1. Germline lookup yields CDR1 LNHDA and CDR2 SQIVND (reference sequence). The CDR3 covers 17 residues. The junction had 13 bases not matched to a gene; V was cut back by 3 bases and J by 5 bases. The CDR3 sequence: CASSITVRVRGDQPQHF. The CDR3 nucleotides are TGTGCCAGTAGTATTACAGTAAGGGTCAGGGGGGATCAGCCCCAGCATTTT.

The V gene is TRBV9, the J gene TRBJ1-1; unclear D gene. With 2 bases removed from V and 1 base from J, the gap between germline ends came to 9 bases. The CDR3 is 14 amino acids. Germline V gene lookup returns CDR1 SGDLS and CDR2 YYNGEE. DNA of the CDR3: TGTGCCAGCAGCGTCACCGGGTCGAACACTGAAGCTTTCTTT. This codes for CASSVTGSNTEAFF.